The 26 T cell receptor beta chains given below trace back to one sample, sequenced in a study of T cell repertoires in cytomegalovirus infection. Each CDR3 protein gets one entry after TCRdb re-called the reads with MiXCR. The repertoire holds under 150,000 distinct CDR3 sequences, with less than 9.5% as singletons. The sample comprised PBMCs. The receptors originated from a human donor in good health (CMV status not recorded). Some clones in this sample may be carry-over from other donors' samples.

In this sample, this clonotype turned up many times. The V call is TRBV2, the J call TRBJ2-3, with 7 bases aligning to TRBD2. V trimming: 2 bases; J trimming: 2 bases; junction bases outside the gene matches: 4. CDR3 length: 15 residues. Per the germline V gene, CDR1 is SNHLY and CDR2 is FYNNEI. The CDR3 reads CASSERRGDTDTQYF. The CDR3 region has the DNA TGTGCCAGCAGTGAACGACGGGGGGACACAGATACGCAGTATTTT.

This clonotype was observed many times. The CDR3 region is CASSLESGIMNTEAFF. CDR3 sequence (DNA): TGTGCCAGCAGTTTAGAGTCCGGGATCATGAACACTGAAGCTTTCTTT. J is TRBJ1-1 and V is TRBV12-3 or TRBV12-4, with unresolved D. The CDR3 extends over 16 amino acids. With 1 base removed from V and 0 bases from J, the gap between germline ends came to 12 bases.

The chain has TRBV25-1 and TRBJ2-7; D gene uncertain. This CDR3 region has 14 residues. Trimming stripped 3 bases from V and 2 bases from J, with 11 bases between. Germline V gene lookup returns CDR1 MGHDK and CDR2 SYGVNS. The CDR3 sequence: CASSDLDVAYEQYF. The CDR3 DNA follows: TGTGCCAGCAGTGATCTGGACGTAGCCTACGAGCAGTACTTC.

This clonotype was picked up many times. The chain is built from TRBV19 and TRBJ2-7; D gene unclear. Germline V gene data show CDR1 as LNHDA and CDR2 as SQIVND (reference sequence). V was clipped by 3 bases and J by 5 bases, with 8 bases between them. The CDR3 consists of 12 residues. The CDR3 DNA reads as TGTGCCAGTAGTATTAACAGCCACGAGCAGTACTTC. The encoded protein is CASSINSHEQYF.

The chain joins TRBV20-1 to TRBJ1-6; D is undetermined. V lost 2 bases to trimming and J lost 7 bases, with 15 bases between them. The CDR3 runs 15 residues. Germline assignment: CDR1 DFQATT and CDR2 SNEGSKA (reference sequence). CDR3 amino acids: CSARWVVPGNSPLHF. As DNA, the CDR3 is TGCAGTGCTAGATGGGTAGTACCCGGGAATTCACCCCTCCACTTT.

Ten or more counts support this clonotype. CDR3 region: CASSLRQGLNNSPLHF. CDR3 nucleotides: TGTGCCAGCAGTTTGAGGCAGGGTTTGAATAATTCACCCCTCCACTTT. The chain has TRBV28 and TRBJ1-6; D is possibly TRBD1 (5 bases). This CDR3 contains 16 residues. Between the trimmed V and J ends, which lost 3 bases and 5 bases, there was a span of 14 bases. CDR1 is MDHEN, CDR2 SYDVKM, per germline. Using reference TRBV28 and TRBJ1-6 for the parts outside the CDR3, the full variable domain is DVKVTQSSRYLVKRTGEKVFLECVQDMDHENMFWYRQDPGLGLRLIYFSYDVKMKEKGDIPEGYSVSREKKERFSLILESASTNQTSMYLCASSLRQGLNNSPLHFGNGTRLTVT.

In this sample, this clonotype turned up many times. J is TRBJ2-7 and V is TRBV7-2, with a tentative D call TRBD1 (6 bases). The CDR3 runs 14 residues. Per the germline V gene, CDR1 is SGHTA and CDR2 is FQGNSA. The V end lost 4 bases, the J end lost 2 bases, and 12 bases lay between the germline ends. In DNA, the CDR3 is TGTGCCAGCAGCTCGGGACAAGGGACCTACGAGCAGTACTTC. Its translation: CASSSGQGTYEQYF.

This clonotype has a count of ten or more. V gene TRBV12-3 or TRBV12-4 combines with J gene TRBJ2-1, with 8 bases fitting TRBD1. The V and J ends lost 6 bases and 1 base, in that order; junction bases with no gene match: 5. This CDR3 is built from 15 residues. CDR3 DNA: TGTGCCAGCAGCCGTACAGGGGGATCCTACAATGAGCAGTTCTTC. Amino acid sequence: CASSRTGGSYNEQFF.

This clonotype was counted ten times or more. The chain links TRBV7-2 to TRBJ1-5, with 7 positions matching TRBD1. This CDR3 comprises 16 residues. Germline-derived CDR1 and CDR2 are SGHTA and FQGNSA. The junction had 16 bases not matched to a gene; V was cut back by 5 bases and J by 9 bases. The CDR3 bases are TGTGCCAGCAGCCTGGGTTTTGGGCAGGGGGGGACGCCCCAGCATTTT. Its protein product is CASSLGFGQGGTPQHF. Based on the CDR3 plus reference TRBV7-2 and TRBJ1-5, the full variable domain is GAGVSQSPSNKVTEKGKDVELRCDPISGHTALYWYRQSLGQGLEFLIYFQGNSAPDKSGLPSDRFSAERTGGSVSTLTIQRTQQEDSAVYLCASSLGFGQGGTPQHFGDGTRLSIL.

This clonotype was seen ten or more times. The rearrangement links TRBV19 to TRBJ2-5; 7 bases map to TRBD1. The CDR3 sequence is 15 residues long. Trimming took 4 bases from V and 0 from J; bases not matched to a gene: 5. Germline values: CDR1 LNHDA, CDR2 SQIVND (reference sequence). The CDR3 loop reads CASSRTGTDQETQYF. The CDR3 nucleotides are TGTGCCAGTAGTAGAACCGGGACAGACCAAGAGACCCAGTACTTC.

This clonotype was picked up a small number of times. The V and J genes are TRBV9 and TRBJ2-4, with 9 nucleotides matching TRBD1. Germline CDR1 SGDLS, CDR2 YYNGEE. This CDR3 region has 17 residues. Trimming cost V 0 bases and J 7 bases; bases outside gene matches: 11. CDR3 DNA: TGTGCCAGCAGCGTAGCTTCCATCCGGGACAGGGACAACATTCAGTACTTC. Its translation is CASSVASIRDRDNIQYF.

This clonotype was observed at least ten times. The CDR3 spells CASSLTGTLYEQYF. CDR3 bases: TGTGCCAGCAGCCTGACAGGGACCCTTTACGAGCAGTACTTC. V and J are TRBV6-5 and TRBJ2-7; 7 positions match TRBD1. V lost 6 bases and J lost 4; bases outside the gene matches: 9. Germline CDR1 and CDR2: MNHEY and SVGAGI. The CDR3 spans 14 residues.

This clonotype showed up many times. This chain links TRBV11-2 with TRBJ2-1; no reliable D call. Germline-derived CDR1 and CDR2 are SGHAT and FQNNGV. The germline V and J ends were trimmed by 3 bases and 6 bases, with 9 bases remaining between them. The CDR3 sequence is 13 residues long. In DNA, the CDR3 is TGTGCCAGCAGCTTGACTCCAGTCAATGAGCAGTTCTTC. Translated: CASSLTPVNEQFF.

By share, this clonotype counts as medium-sized. V is TRBV28 and J is TRBJ1-5; D uncertain. The V gene lost 8 bases and the J gene lost 2 bases, with 13 bases spanning the gap. Looked up from germline, CDR1 is MDHEN and CDR2 is SYDVKM. The CDR3 is 14 residues long. The CDR3 spells CASGPTAGNQPQHF. CDR3 DNA: TGTGCCAGCGGACCTACGGCGGGCAATCAGCCCCAGCATTTT.

The chain employs TRBV19 and TRBJ2-2, with TRBD2 matching over 7 bases. V shed 3 bases, J shed 3 bases, and the junction held 1 base outside the gene matches. CDR1 LNHDA and CDR2 SQIVND come from the germline V gene (reference sequence). The CDR3 has 14 residues. The DNA for the CDR3 is TGTGCCAGTAGTATGGGAGGGGACACCGGGGAGCTGTTTTTT. Protein sequence: CASSMGGDTGELFF.

This clonotype was seen only a few times. The gene calls are TRBV29-1 and TRBJ2-3; D might be TRBD1 or TRBD2, each matching 5 bases. CDR3 size: 12 residues. The V end was cut by 3 bases, the J end by 4 bases, with 8 bases between. CDR1 is SQVTM, CDR2 ANQGSEA, per germline. This CDR3 is CSVERDPDTQYF. Here the CDR3 DNA reads TGCAGCGTTGAGAGGGACCCAGATACGCAGTATTTT.

With regard to this clonotype: A much more abundant neighbour one base away suggests this may be a read error. The chain carries TRBV5-6 and TRBJ2-7; no clear D gene. Germline CDR1 and CDR2: SGHDT and YYEEEE. There are 18 residues in the CDR3. DNA for the CDR3: TGTGCCAGCAGCTTGGACAGACTCTTTCCCGGGCCCTCCTACGAGCGGTACTTC. Amino acids: CASSLDRLFPGPSYERYF.

This clonotype was seen more than once but under ten times. The V call is TRBV7-3, the J call TRBJ1-2; 7 bases map to TRBD1. The V gene's germline CDR1 is SGHTA and CDR2 FQGTGA. CDR3 length equals 17 residues. J gave up 5 bases and V 3 bases, and 15 bases lay outside the gene matches. The CDR3 nucleotides read TGTGCCAGCAGCTTTATCCCTCTTCCCGACAGGGATTATGGCTACACCTTC. This codes for CASSFIPLPDRDYGYTF.

The chain combines TRBV20-1 with TRBJ2-5, with TRBD2 identical over 9 bases. In germline, CDR1 is DFQATT, CDR2 SNEGSKA (reference sequence). The V and J ends lost 5 bases and 5 bases, in that order; junction bases with no gene match: 12. There are 15 residues in the CDR3. The CDR3 region is CSAWGASGARETQYF. The CDR3 DNA is TGCAGTGCTTGGGGAGCTAGCGGGGCCAGGGAGACCCAGTACTTC.

This clonotype was observed a few times. The CDR3 protein is CASSEGGSNQPQHF. CDR3 in DNA: TGTGCCAGTAGTGAGGGGGGAAGCAATCAGCCCCAGCATTTT. J is TRBJ1-5 and V is TRBV19; maybe TRBD1 (6 bases). Germline CDR1 and CDR2: LNHDA and SQIVND (reference sequence). The ends were cut back, 5 bases at V and 1 base at J, with 9 bases in the middle. This CDR3 region has 14 residues.

Many counts were recorded for this clonotype. The V gene is TRBV7-6, the J gene TRBJ2-7, with 10 bases lining up with TRBD2. The CDR3 loop spans 15 amino acids. Germline assignment: CDR1 SGHVS and CDR2 FNYEAQ. The V and J ends lost 5 bases and 1 base, in that order; junction bases with no gene match: 5. CDR3 loop: CASSRLAGDSYEQYF. The CDR3 DNA reads as TGTGCCAGCAGCCGTCTAGCGGGGGATTCCTACGAGCAGTACTTC.

Regarding this clonotype: Compared with germline, one end of the junction differs, possibly owing to a read error. This chain joins TRBV28 and TRBJ2-7; D is undetermined. This CDR3 spans 14 amino acids. Germline CDR1 MDHEN, CDR2 SYDVKM. The CDR3 spells CANSFLGGTYKQYF. The CDR3 nucleotides read TGTGCCAACAGTTTTTTAGGCGGAACCTACAAGCAGTACTTC.

This clonotype was seen more than once but under ten times. The rearrangement links TRBV29-1 to TRBJ2-7, with TRBD1 matching 7 bases. Per the germline V gene, CDR1 is SQVTM and CDR2 is ANQGSEA. CDR3 length: 12 amino acids. Germline trimming cut 4 bases from V and 2 bases from J; bases unmatched to any gene: 2. CDR3: CSVGGGPYEQYF. The DNA of the CDR3 is TGCAGCGTTGGAGGGGGCCCCTACGAGCAGTACTTC.

The sample holds many counts of this clonotype. This chain uses TRBV10-3 with TRBJ2-1, with D possibly TRBD2 on 5 matching bases. The CDR3 extends over 13 amino acids. The V gene lost 7 bases and the J gene lost 8 bases, with 15 bases spanning the gap. CDR1 and CDR2 (germline): ENHRY, SYGVKD. CDR3 protein: CAINPEVWDEQFF. DNA of the CDR3: TGTGCCATCAACCCGGAGGTGTGGGATGAGCAGTTCTTC.

This clonotype showed up just a few times. The chain uses TRBV12-3 or TRBV12-4 and TRBJ1-3, with 7 nucleotides matching TRBD1. CDR3 size: 15 residues. The V and J ends lost 5 bases and 1 base, in that order; junction bases with no gene match: 5. CDR3 DNA: TGTGCCAGCAGTCGGGACAGTCTTTCTGGAAACACCATATATTTT. Its protein is CASSRDSLSGNTIYF.

There are many counts of this clonotype. The chain recombines TRBV27 with TRBJ2-5; the match to TRBD2 covers 11 bases. The V gene's germline CDR1 is MNHEY and CDR2 SMNVEV (reference sequence). The CDR3 runs to 16 residues. The V and J ends lost 6 bases and 3 bases, in that order; junction bases with no gene match: 9. The CDR3 region has the DNA TGTGCCAGCAGAAGGCGTAGCGGGGGGGCCGAAGAGACCCAGTACTTC. Translation: CASRRRSGGAEETQYF.